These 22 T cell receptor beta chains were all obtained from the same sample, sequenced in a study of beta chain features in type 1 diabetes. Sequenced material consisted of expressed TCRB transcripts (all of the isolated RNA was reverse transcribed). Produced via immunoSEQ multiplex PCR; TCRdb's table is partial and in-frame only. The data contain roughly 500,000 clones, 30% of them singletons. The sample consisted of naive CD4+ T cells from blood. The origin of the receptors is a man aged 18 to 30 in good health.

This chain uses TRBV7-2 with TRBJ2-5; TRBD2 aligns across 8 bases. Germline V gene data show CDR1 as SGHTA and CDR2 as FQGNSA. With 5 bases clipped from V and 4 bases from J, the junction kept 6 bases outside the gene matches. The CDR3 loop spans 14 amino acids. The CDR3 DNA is TGTGCCAGCAGCCTCCGGGGGGGCGGAGAGACCCAGTACTTC. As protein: CASSLRGGGETQYF. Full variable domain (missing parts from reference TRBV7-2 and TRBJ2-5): GAGVSQSPSNKVTEKGKDVELRCDPISGHTALYWYRQSLGQGLEFLIYFQGNSAPDKSGLPSDRFSAERTGGSVSTLTIQRTQQEDSAVYLCASSLRGGGETQYFGPGTRLLVL.

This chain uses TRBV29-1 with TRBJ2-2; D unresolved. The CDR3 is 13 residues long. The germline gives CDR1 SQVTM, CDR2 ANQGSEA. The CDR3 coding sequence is TGCAGTGGCACAAGGGTAACCACCGGGGAGCTGTTTTTT. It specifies CSGTRVTTGELFF.

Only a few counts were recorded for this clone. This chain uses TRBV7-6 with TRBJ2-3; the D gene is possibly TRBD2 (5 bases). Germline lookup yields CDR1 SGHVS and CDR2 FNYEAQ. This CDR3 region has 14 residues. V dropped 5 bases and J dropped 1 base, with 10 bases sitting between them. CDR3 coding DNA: TGTGCCAGCAGCCCCTTCGGGGGCACAGATACGCAGTATTTT. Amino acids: CASSPFGGTDTQYF. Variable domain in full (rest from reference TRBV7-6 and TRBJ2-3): GAGVSQSPRYKVTKRGQDVALRCDPISGHVSLYWYRQALGQGPEFLTYFNYEAQQDKSGLPNDRFSAERPEGSISTLTIQRTEQRDSAMYRCASSPFGGTDTQYFGPGTRLTVL.

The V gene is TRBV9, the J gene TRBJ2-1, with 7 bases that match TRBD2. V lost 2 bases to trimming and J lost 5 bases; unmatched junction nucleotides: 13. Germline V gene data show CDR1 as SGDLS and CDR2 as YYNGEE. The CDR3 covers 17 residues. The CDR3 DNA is TGTGCCAGCAGCGTCGGTGCGGGAGTGGAAAATAACAATGAGCAGTTCTTC. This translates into CASSVGAGVENNNEQFF.

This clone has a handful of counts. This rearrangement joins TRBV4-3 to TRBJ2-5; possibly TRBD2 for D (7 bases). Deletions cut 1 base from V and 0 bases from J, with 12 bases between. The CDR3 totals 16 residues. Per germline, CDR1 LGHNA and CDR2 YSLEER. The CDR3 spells CASSQGSGTHQETQYF. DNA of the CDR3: TGCGCCAGCAGCCAAGGCAGCGGGACACACCAAGAGACCCAGTACTTC.

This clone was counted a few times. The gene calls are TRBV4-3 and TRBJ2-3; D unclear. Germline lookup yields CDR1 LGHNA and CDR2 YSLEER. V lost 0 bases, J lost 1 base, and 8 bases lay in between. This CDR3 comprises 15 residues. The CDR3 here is CASSQERLGTDTQYF. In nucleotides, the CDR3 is TGCGCCAGCAGCCAAGAACGTCTAGGCACAGATACGCAGTATTTT.

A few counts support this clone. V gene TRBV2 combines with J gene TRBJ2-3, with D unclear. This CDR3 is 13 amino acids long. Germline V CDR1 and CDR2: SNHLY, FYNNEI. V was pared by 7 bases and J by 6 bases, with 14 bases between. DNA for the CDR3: TGTGCCAGCAACCTCGGGTCGGCGGATACGCAGTATTTT. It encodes CASNLGSADTQYF.

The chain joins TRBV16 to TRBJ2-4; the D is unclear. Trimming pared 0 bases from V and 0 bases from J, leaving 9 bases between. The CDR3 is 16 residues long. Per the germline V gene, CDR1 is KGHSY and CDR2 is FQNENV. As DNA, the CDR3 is TGTGCCAGCAGCCAATCTCGGGCCTTAGCCAAAAACATTCAGTACTTC. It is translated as CASSQSRALAKNIQYF.

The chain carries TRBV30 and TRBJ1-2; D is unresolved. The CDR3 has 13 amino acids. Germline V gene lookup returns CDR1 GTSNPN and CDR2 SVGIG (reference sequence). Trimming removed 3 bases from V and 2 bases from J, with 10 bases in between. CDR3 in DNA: TGTGCCTGGAGGGACGGGTCAAACTATGGCTACACCTTC. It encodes CAWRDGSNYGYTF.

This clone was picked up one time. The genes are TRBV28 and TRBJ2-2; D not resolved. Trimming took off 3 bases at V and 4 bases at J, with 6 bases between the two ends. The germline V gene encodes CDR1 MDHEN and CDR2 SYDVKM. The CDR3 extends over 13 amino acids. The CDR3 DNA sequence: TGTGCCAGCAGTTTCCCGTCCACCGGGGAGCTGTTTTTT. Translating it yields CASSFPSTGELFF. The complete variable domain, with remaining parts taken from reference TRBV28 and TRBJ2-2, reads DVKVTQSSRYLVKRTGEKVFLECVQDMDHENMFWYRQDPGLGLRLIYFSYDVKMKEKGDIPEGYSVSREKKERFSLILESASTNQTSMYLCASSFPSTGELFFGEGSRLTVL.

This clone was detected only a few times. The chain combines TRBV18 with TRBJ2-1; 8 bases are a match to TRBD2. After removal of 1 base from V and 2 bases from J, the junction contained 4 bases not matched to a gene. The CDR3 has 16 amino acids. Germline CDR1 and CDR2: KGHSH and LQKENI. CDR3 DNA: TGTGCCAGCTCACCACGAGAGCGGGAGACCTACAATGAGCAGTTCTTC. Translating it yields CASSPRERETYNEQFF.

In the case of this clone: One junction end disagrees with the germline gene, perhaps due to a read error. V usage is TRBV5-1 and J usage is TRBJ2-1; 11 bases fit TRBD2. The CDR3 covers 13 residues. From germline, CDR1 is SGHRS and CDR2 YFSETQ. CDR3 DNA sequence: TGCGCCAGCAGCTTGGGACTAGCGGGGAGGGTGCTCTTC. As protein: CASSLGLAGRVLF.

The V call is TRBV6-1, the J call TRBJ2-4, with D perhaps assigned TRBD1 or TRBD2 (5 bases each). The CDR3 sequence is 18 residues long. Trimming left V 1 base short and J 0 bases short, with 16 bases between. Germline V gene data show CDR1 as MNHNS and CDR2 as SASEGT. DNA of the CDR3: TGTGCCAGCAGTGAAGGGTCCGGGACGATCGGAGCCAAAAACATTCAGTACTTC. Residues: CASSEGSGTIGAKNIQYF.

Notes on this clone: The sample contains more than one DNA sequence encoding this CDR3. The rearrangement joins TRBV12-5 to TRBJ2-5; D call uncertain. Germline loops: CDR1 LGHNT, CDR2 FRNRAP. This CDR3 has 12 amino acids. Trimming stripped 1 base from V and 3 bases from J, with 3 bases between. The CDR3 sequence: CASGLEEETQYF. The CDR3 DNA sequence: TGTGCTAGTGGTTTGGAAGAAGAGACCCAGTACTTC.

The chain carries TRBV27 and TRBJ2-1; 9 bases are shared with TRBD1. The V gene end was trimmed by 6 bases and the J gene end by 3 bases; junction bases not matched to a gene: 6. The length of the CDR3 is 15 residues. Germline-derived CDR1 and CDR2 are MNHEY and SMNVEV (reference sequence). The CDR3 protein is CASSSPGQGYNEQFF. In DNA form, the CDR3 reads TGTGCCAGCAGCTCACCGGGACAGGGCTACAATGAGCAGTTCTTC.

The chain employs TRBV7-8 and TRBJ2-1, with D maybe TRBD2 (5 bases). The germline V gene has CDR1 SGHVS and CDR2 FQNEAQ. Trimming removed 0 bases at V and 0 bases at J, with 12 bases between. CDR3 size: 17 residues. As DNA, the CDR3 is TGTGCCAGCAGCTTAGCTAGGACTTCGAGCTCCTACAATGAGCAGTTCTTC. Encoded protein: CASSLARTSSSYNEQFF.

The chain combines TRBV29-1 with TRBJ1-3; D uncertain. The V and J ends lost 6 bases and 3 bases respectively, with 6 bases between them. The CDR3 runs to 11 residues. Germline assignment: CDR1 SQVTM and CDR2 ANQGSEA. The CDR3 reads CSVVGGNTIYF. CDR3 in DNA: TGCAGCGTGGTGGGTGGAAACACCATATATTTT.

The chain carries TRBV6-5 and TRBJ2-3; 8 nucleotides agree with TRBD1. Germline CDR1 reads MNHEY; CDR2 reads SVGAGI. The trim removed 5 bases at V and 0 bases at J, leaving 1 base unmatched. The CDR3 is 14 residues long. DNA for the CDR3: TGTGCCAGCAGTCGACAGGGGAGCACAGATACGCAGTATTTT. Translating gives CASSRQGSTDTQYF.

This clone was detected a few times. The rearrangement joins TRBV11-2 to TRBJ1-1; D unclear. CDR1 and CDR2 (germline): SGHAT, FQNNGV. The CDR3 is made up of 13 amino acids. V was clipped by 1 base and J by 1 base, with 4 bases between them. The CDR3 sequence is CASSLAWNTEAFF. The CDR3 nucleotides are TGTGCCAGCAGCTTAGCTTGGAACACTGAAGCTTTCTTT.

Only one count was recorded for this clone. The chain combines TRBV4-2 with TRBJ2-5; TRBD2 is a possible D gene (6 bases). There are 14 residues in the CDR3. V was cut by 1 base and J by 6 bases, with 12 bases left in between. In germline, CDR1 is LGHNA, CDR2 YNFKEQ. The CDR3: CASSQGPSEKTQYF. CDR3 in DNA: TGTGCCAGCAGCCAAGGCCCTAGCGAAAAGACCCAGTACTTC.

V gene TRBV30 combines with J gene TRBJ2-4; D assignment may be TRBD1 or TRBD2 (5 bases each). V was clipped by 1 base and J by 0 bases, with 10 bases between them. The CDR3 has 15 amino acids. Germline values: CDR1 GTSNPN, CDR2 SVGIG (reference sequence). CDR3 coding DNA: TGTGCCTGGAGTGGGGACGGGATAGCCAAAAACATTCAGTACTTC. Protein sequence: CAWSGDGIAKNIQYF.

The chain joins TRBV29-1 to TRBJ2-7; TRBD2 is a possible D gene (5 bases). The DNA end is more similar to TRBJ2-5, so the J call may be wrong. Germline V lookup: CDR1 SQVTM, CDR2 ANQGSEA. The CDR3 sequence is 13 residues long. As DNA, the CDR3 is TGCAGCGTTGAAGTTCATGGAGGAGAGACCCAGTACTTC. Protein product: CSVEVHGGETQYF.